The T cell receptor beta chain under discussion was sequenced for a study of blood T cell repertoires in COVID-19. Study overall: Some COVID-19 samples were acute and others convalescent; all came from the United States, Italy and Spain. T cells, B-cell-depleted T cells, or PBMCs supplied cDNA or gDNA.

Germline assignment: CDR1 SGHRS and CDR2 YFSETQ. This CDR3 region has 13 residues. The V gene lost 4 bases and the J gene lost 7 bases, with 12 bases spanning the gap. Libraries were prepared by immunoSEQ multiplex PCR; TCRdb keeps only in-frame clonotypes and omits some of them. The sample lists about 400,000 clones, roughly 90% occurring once. The chain combines TRBV5-1 with TRBJ2-1; no clear D gene. The sample was PBMCs or T cells enriched from blood (not recorded which). The sequence was obtained from a woman aged 25 to 45 with acute COVID-19. The CDR3 sequence is CASSPVPLNEQFF. The CDR3 nucleotides are TGCGCCAGCAGCCCAGTCCCGTTAAATGAGCAGTTCTTC.